This T cell receptor (beta chain) was retrieved from a study of CD4+ T cells in melanoma (dated by TCRdb to 2021 to 2024). Regarding the study in general: The study investigated neoantigen-specific CD4+ T cells in human melanoma.

Donors were patients with melanoma. The CDR3 runs 13 amino acids, cysteine and phenylalanine included. Only the CDR3 part of the read is kept: 39 bases, read in frame from the first base. Germline trimming: 5 bases from V, 3 bases from J; junction bases outside gene matches: 1. The germline V gene provides CDR1 SGHRS and CDR2 YFSETQ. Beyond this particular receptor, the publication reports: Diverse differentiation states were reported to be shown by neoantigen-specific CD4+ T cells in melanoma. Neoantigen-specific CD4+ T cells were reported to be correlated with the function of CD8+ T cells, macrophages and B cells.

Details on this clone: Its antigen remains undetermined. No clone much larger than this one lies a single base away; base qualities are absent.

The library came from the immunoSEQ multiplex PCR assay. TCRdb took over this immuneACCESS table, retaining in-frame rearrangements with V and J assigned. Such tables are incomplete; in checked studies, under half of the missing clones stem from an unresolved V gene, and the remainder is unexplained. This sample holds tens of thousands of clones; about 72% were observed only once. The ten largest clones represent approximately 5% of the sample. Sequencing input: tumor tissue. The chain employs TRBV5-1 and TRBJ2-2, with 7 bases matching TRBD1. The receptor was derived from a human donor with melanoma. Here the CDR3 is given as CASSGTDTGELFF. The nucleotide sequence reads as follows: TGCGCCAGCAGTGGGACAGACACCGGGGAGCTGTTTTTT.